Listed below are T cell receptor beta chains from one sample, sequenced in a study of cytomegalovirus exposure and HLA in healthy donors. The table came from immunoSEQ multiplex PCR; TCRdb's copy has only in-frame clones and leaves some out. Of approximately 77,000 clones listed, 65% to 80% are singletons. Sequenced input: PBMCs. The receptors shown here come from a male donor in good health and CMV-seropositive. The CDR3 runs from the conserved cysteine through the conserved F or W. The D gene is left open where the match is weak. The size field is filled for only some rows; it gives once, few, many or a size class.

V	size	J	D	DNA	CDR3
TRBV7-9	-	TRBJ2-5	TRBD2	TGTGCCAGCAGCTTTCTAGCGGGTGTACAAGAGACCCAGTACTTC	CASSFLAGVQETQYF
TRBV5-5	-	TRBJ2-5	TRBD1	TGTGCCAGCAGCGCAGGGACAGGGGGTAACCAAGAGACCCAGTACTTC	CASSAGTGGNQETQYF
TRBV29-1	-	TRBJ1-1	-	TGCAGTGCGCAGGGGAACACTGAAGCTTTCTTT	CSAQGNTEAFF
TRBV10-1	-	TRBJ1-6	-	TGCGCCAGCACCTTCGGAACGCGGATCGAGTCACCCCTCCACTTT	CASTFGTRIESPLHF
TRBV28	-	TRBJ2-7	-	TGTGCCAGCAGACTTCGACAGGCTGCTCCTTACGAGCAGTACTTC	CASRLRQAAPYEQYF
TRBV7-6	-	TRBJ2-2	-	TGTGCCAGCAGCCACCCCCGGGAAAAACTGAACACCGGGGAGCTGTTTTTT	CASSHPREKLNTGELFF
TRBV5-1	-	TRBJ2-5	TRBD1	TGCGCCAGCAGCTTGGACCTCGGGACAGTAGTAAAAGAGACCCAGTACTTC	CASSLDLGTVVKETQYF
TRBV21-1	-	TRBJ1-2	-	TGTGCCAGCAGCAAAAACATCCACCACTATGGCTACACCTTC	CASSKNIHHYGYTF
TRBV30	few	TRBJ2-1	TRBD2	TGTGCCTGGAGTGTTTTAGCGGGAGAGGACTCCTACAATGAGCAGTTCTTC	CAWSVLAGEDSYNEQFF
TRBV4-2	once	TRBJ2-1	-	TGTGCCAGCAGCCGGAACCTAGGGGATCTTTTTCGTGAGCAGTTCTTC	CASSRNLGDLFREQFF
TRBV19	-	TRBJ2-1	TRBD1	TGTGCCAGTAGCCCCCGGGACAGGGTCGTTGATGAGCAGTTCTTC	CASSPRDRVVDEQFF
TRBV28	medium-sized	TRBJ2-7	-	TGTGCCAGCAGTCCCCGGCAGGTTACCTACGAGCAGTACTTC	CASSPRQVTYEQYF
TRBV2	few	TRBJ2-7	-	TGTGCCAGCAGTGAAAACAGGTACCCCTACGAGCAGTACTTC	CASSENRYPYEQYF
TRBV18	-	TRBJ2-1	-	TGTGCCAGCTCACCACCCGGACAAGGGATGAGGAATGAGCAGTTCTTC	CASSPPGQGMRNEQFF
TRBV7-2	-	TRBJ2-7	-	TGTGCCAGCAGCCCCCTCCCGGGCACCCGAGGGGAGCAGTACTTC	CASSPLPGTRGEQYF
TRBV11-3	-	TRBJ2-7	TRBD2	TGTGCCAGCAGCGCCGGGACTAGCTCCTACGAGCAGTACTTC	CASSAGTSSYEQYF
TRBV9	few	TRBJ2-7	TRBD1	TGTGCCAGCAGCGTTCCGGGACAGGGTTACGAGCAGTACTTC	CASSVPGQGYEQYF
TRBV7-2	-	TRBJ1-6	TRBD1	TGTGCCAGCAGCTTGGGGGGGACAGGGCTCAATAATTCACCCCTCCACTTT	CASSLGGTGLNNSPLHF